The 16 T cell receptor beta chains below were found in one sample sequenced in a study of blood T cell repertoires in COVID-19. Generated by immunoSEQ multiplex PCR, the TCRdb table keeps only in-frame clones and is missing some. The repertoire holds approximately 78,000 clones, with approximately 91% as singletons. Sequencing was done on a sample of peripheral blood. The source is a man aged 50-60 years with acute or convalescent COVID-19.

The V gene is TRBV28, the J gene TRBJ1-1; D not certain. V was pared by 2 bases and J by 5 bases, with 12 bases between. The CDR3 runs 14 residues. From germline, CDR1 is MDHEN and CDR2 SYDVKM. The CDR3: CASSLDPTGTEAFF. The CDR3 bases are TGTGCCAGCAGTTTAGATCCGACGGGGACTGAAGCTTTCTTT.

This clone showed up just once. V gene TRBV29-1 combines with J gene TRBJ2-7, with D possibly matching TRBD1 (5 bases). The ends were cut back, 6 bases at V and 5 bases at J, with 14 bases in the middle. The CDR3 is made up of 12 amino acids. The germline V gene has CDR1 SQVTM and CDR2 ANQGSEA. The CDR3 region is CSVAPVGHEQYF. The CDR3 DNA sequence: TGCAGCGTGGCCCCTGTGGGGCACGAGCAGTACTTC.

The chain combines TRBV10-3 with TRBJ1-1; D is ambiguous. V shed 1 base and J shed 8 bases, with 11 bases lying between them. The germline CDR1 and CDR2 sequences are ENHRY and SYGVKD. The CDR3 spans 13 residues. CDR3 DNA: TGTGCCATCAGTGAGTTTGAGGGATCGGAAGCTTTCTTT. This sequence encodes CAISEFEGSEAFF.

V usage is TRBV11-1 and J usage is TRBJ1-1; 9 bases match TRBD1. The CDR3 sequence is 15 residues long. Germline V lookup: CDR1 SGHAT, CDR2 FQDESV (reference sequence). J lost 4 bases, V lost 6 bases, and 9 bases had no gene match. CDR3 bases: TGTGCCAGCAGGTTGGGACAGGGCGGGATCACTGAAGCTTTCTTT. This codes for CASRLGQGGITEAFF.

The chain combines TRBV7-9 with TRBJ2-6, with D possibly being TRBD2 (6 bases). This CDR3 region has 16 residues. V lost 8 bases to trimming and J lost 1 base, with 15 bases between them. Looked up from germline, CDR1 is SEHNR and CDR2 is FQNEAQ (reference sequence). CDR3 sequence reads: CASGRGTPSGANVLTF. CDR3 DNA: TGTGCCAGCGGACGGGGGACCCCTTCTGGGGCCAACGTCCTGACTTTC.

The rearrangement uses TRBV19 and TRBJ1-1, with TRBD1 identical over 9 bases. V shed 6 bases and J 4 bases; nucleotides not matched to a gene: 12. CDR1 is LNHDA, CDR2 SQIVND, per germline (reference sequence). The CDR3 extends over 16 amino acids. The CDR3 is CASSKQGAKLFTEAFF. CDR3 nucleotides: TGTGCCAGTAGCAAACAGGGGGCGAAATTGTTCACTGAAGCTTTCTTT. The whole variable domain, remainder taken from reference TRBV19 and TRBJ1-1, is DGGITQSPKYLFRKEGQNVTLSCEQNLNHDAMYWYRQDPGQGLRLIYYSQIVNDFQKGDIAEGYSVSREKKESFPLTVTSAQKNPTAFYLCASSKQGAKLFTEAFFGQGTRLTVV.

This clone was counted a single time. V usage is TRBV25-1 and J usage is TRBJ2-1; TRBD1 matches 8 bases. The CDR3 is 16 residues long. Germline lookup yields CDR1 MGHDK and CDR2 SYGVNS. The V and J ends lost 2 bases and 6 bases, in that order; junction bases with no gene match: 9. CDR3 sequence (DNA): TGTGCCAGCAGTGAACCGGCAGGGGGCCTGAGCAATGAGCAGTTCTTC. It is translated as CASSEPAGGLSNEQFF.

The chain couples TRBV3-1 (or the pseudogene TRBV3-2) to TRBJ2-5; a weak D match, TRBD2 (5 bases). Germline values: CDR1 LGHDT, CDR2 YNNKEL (reference sequence). The CDR3 spans 16 residues. V shed 2 bases and J shed 6 bases, with 19 bases lying between them. CDR3 DNA: TGTGCCAGCAGCCAAATGGGGTCGGGGTTCGGTAAGACCCAGTACTTC. Its protein product is CASSQMGSGFGKTQYF.

This clone is a singleton in its sample. The V call is TRBV5-5, the J call TRBJ2-4; 7 nucleotides match TRBD1. CDR3 length: 14 amino acids. CDR1 and CDR2 from the germline V gene are SGHKS and YYEKEE (reference sequence). The junction had 8 bases not matched to a gene; V was cut back by 1 base and J by 10 bases. CDR3 in amino acids: CASSLTGELWIQYF. Written as DNA, the CDR3 is TGTGCCAGCAGCTTGACAGGGGAACTTTGGATTCAGTACTTC.

The chain combines TRBV19 with TRBJ2-7; no definite D call. Germline V gives CDR1 LNHDA, CDR2 SQIVND (reference sequence). V was clipped by 5 bases and J by 1 base, with 9 bases between them. This CDR3 is 13 amino acids long. In DNA, the CDR3 is TGTGCCAGTAGTCCCACCGCGTCCTACGAGCAGTACTTC. It specifies CASSPTASYEQYF.

The genes are TRBV5-6 and TRBJ1-2; 8 bases match TRBD1. This CDR3 is 11 amino acids long. The germline gives CDR1 SGHDT, CDR2 YYEEEE. The V and J ends lost 5 bases and 8 bases, in that order; junction bases with no gene match: 2. CDR3 DNA: TGTGCCAGCAGGCGACAGGGGGGCTACACCTTC. It specifies CASRRQGGYTF.

The chain couples TRBV19 to TRBJ2-3; TRBD2 agrees at 9 bases. Trimming took 5 bases from V and 2 from J; bases not matched to a gene: 8. The CDR3 sequence is 16 residues long. The germline gives CDR1 LNHDA, CDR2 SQIVND (reference sequence). DNA of the CDR3: TGTGCCAGTAGTTCAGGGCGGGGGGGTCTCACAGATACGCAGTATTTT. This translates into CASSSGRGGLTDTQYF.

The V call is TRBV19, the J call TRBJ2-5, with TRBD2 identical over 10 bases. The CDR3 contains 17 residues. CDR1 and CDR2 from the germline V gene are LNHDA and SQIVND (reference sequence). J was trimmed by 0 bases and V by 2 bases; bases with no gene match: 6. The CDR3 sequence: CASSISPAGGYQETQYF. In nucleotides, the CDR3 is TGTGCCAGTAGTATAAGTCCAGCGGGGGGGTACCAAGAGACCCAGTACTTC.

This sequence joins TRBV18 and TRBJ1-1; 11 bases match TRBD1. CDR1 and CDR2 from the germline V gene are KGHSH and LQKENI. This CDR3 comprises 17 residues. The V gene end was trimmed by 4 bases and the J gene end by 1 base; junction bases not matched to a gene: 8. The CDR3 spells CASSRPGTGGGNTEAFF. The CDR3 region has the DNA TGTGCCAGCTCACGCCCCGGGACAGGGGGAGGGAACACTGAAGCTTTCTTT.

The chain has TRBV10-1 and TRBJ1-1; 9 positions match TRBD1. This CDR3 is 13 amino acids long. V lost 6 bases and J lost 4; bases outside the gene matches: 3. The germline V gene encodes CDR1 WNHNN and CDR2 SYGVQD (reference sequence). CDR3 protein: CASRETGGTEAFF. CDR3 DNA: TGCGCCAGCAGGGAGACAGGGGGCACTGAAGCTTTCTTT.

The J gene is TRBJ2-1, the V gene TRBV5-1, with 12 bases that match TRBD2. This CDR3 has 15 amino acids. The germline CDR1 and CDR2 sequences are SGHRS and YFSETQ. The trim removed 8 bases at V and 9 bases at J, leaving 12 bases unmatched. The CDR3 is CASQTSGGLHGEQFF. CDR3 DNA sequence: TGCGCCAGTCAGACTAGCGGGGGACTCCATGGTGAGCAGTTCTTC. Looking up the rest from reference TRBV5-1 and TRBJ2-1 gives the full variable domain: KAGVTQTPRYLIKTRGQQVTLSCSPISGHRSVSWYQQTPGQGLQFLFEYFSETQRNKGNFPGRFSGRQFSNSRSEMNVSTLELGDSALYLCASQTSGGLHGEQFFGPGTRLTVL.